The sample holds a few counts of the clone carrying this T cell receptor (beta chain). The antigen is unknown. This may arise from a read error, as a much more abundant clone is one base away. This sample is drawn from a study of neurological immune-mediated disorders. Study conclusions and caveats: Neither clinical nor MRI features were associated with the multiple sclerosis repertoire cluster.

The unsorted libraries were generated from a total of 2 million PBMCs, which had been stored in RNAlater at -80 C. 5'RACE employing 10-nucleotide random UMIs yielded the cDNA. TCRdb reanalysed the 5' RACE reads using MiXCR and keeps one entry per CDR3 protein. Of roughly 43,000 distinct CDR3 sequences listed, about 2% are singletons. The CDR3 length is 12 residues. V lost 4 bases, J lost 4 bases, and 6 bases lay in between. Germline V gene sequence: CDR1 KGHSH, CDR2 LQKENI. This receptor was taken from a middle-aged woman with multiple sclerosis. The sequenced material came from PBMCs. This chain uses TRBV18 with TRBJ2-3, with TRBD2 as a possible D gene (6 bases). This CDR3 reads CASSRGADTQYF. For the CDR3, the DNA is TGTGCCAGCTCACGGGGGGCAGATACGCAGTATTTT.